These 12 T cell receptor beta chains came from one sample sequenced in a study of T cell responses to AZD1222 COVID-19 vaccine. Using immunoSEQ multiplex PCR, the repertoire was profiled, and TCRdb retains in-frame clones only, with some absent. The repertoire holds about 130,000 clones, with over 85% as singletons. Sample: peripheral blood, taken on day 0 of AZD1222 vaccination. Source of these receptors: an adult in good health.

In its sample, this clone was seen once. The rearrangement joins TRBV5-1 to TRBJ2-2; no definite D call. Trimming pared 4 bases from V and 0 bases from J, leaving 13 bases between. This CDR3 is 16 amino acids long. The germline V gene encodes CDR1 SGHRS and CDR2 YFSETQ. CDR3 in amino acids: CASSPEGIPNTGELFF. In nucleotides, the CDR3 is TGCGCCAGCAGCCCTGAAGGGATTCCGAACACCGGGGAGCTGTTTTTT.

The J gene is TRBJ1-5, the V gene TRBV6-2 or TRBV6-3; no definite D call. The CDR3 spans 12 residues. Germline V lookup: CDR1 MNHEY, CDR2 SVGEGT. Trimming removed 5 bases from V and 2 bases from J, with 4 bases in between. For the CDR3, the DNA is TGTGCCAGCAGTGGACGCAATCAGCCCCAGCATTTT. Amino acid sequence: CASSGRNQPQHF.

The CDR3 reads CASSVDGSAYTEAFF. CDR3 coding DNA: TGTGCCAGCAGCGTAGACGGATCGGCTTACACTGAAGCTTTCTTT. The gene calls are TRBV9 and TRBJ1-1; D not resolved. V lost 0 bases and J lost 3, with 12 bases in between. Germline V gives CDR1 SGDLS, CDR2 YYNGEE. This CDR3 spans 15 amino acids.

This clone was seen just once. This sequence joins TRBV7-6 and TRBJ2-2, with D possibly being TRBD2 (6 bases). The V gene lost 2 bases and the J gene lost 3 bases, with 10 bases spanning the gap. Germline-derived CDR1 and CDR2 are SGHVS and FNYEAQ. This CDR3 is built from 15 residues. As DNA, the CDR3 is TGTGCCAGCAGCTTATCCTCGGGGGACACCGGGGAGCTGTTTTTT. It translates to CASSLSSGDTGELFF.

The rearrangement links TRBV2 to TRBJ1-1; 7 bases map to TRBD1. This CDR3 spans 15 amino acids. With V trimmed by 4 bases and J by 3 bases, 8 bases remained unmatched. Germline V gene data show CDR1 as SNHLY and CDR2 as FYNNEI. This CDR3 reads CASSGVLRGHTEAFF. The CDR3 DNA reads TGTGCCAGCAGTGGGGTTTTGAGGGGGCACACTGAAGCTTTCTTT.

This chain uses TRBV4-1 with TRBJ2-1, with 9 bases aligning to TRBD2. The V segment lost 4 bases and the J segment 3 bases; nucleotides outside the gene matches: 16. This CDR3 has 19 residues. Per the germline V gene, CDR1 is MGHRA and CDR2 is YSYEKL. CDR3 region: CASSPRYVAGEIGYNEQFF. Written as DNA, the CDR3 is TGCGCCAGCAGCCCCCGCTACGTAGCGGGAGAAATCGGCTACAATGAGCAGTTCTTC.

This sequence joins TRBV30 and TRBJ1-5; the D is unclear. CDR1 and CDR2 (germline): GTSNPN, SVGIG (reference sequence). The CDR3 has 14 residues. V shed 0 bases and J shed 5 bases, with 11 bases lying between them. The CDR3 DNA sequence: TGTGCCTGGAGTGTACGGACTGCCGATCAGCCCCAGCATTTT. This translates into CAWSVRTADQPQHF.

The V and J genes are TRBV4-3 and TRBJ1-5; TRBD1 is a possible D gene (6 bases). V was shortened by 2 bases and J by 5 bases, with 10 bases between the two germline ends. The CDR3 sequence is 14 residues long. The germline CDR1 and CDR2 sequences are LGHNA and YSLEER. This CDR3 reads CASSQRQADQPQHF. The CDR3 DNA reads TGCGCCAGCAGCCAACGACAGGCTGATCAGCCCCAGCATTTT.

The V call is TRBV5-1, the J call TRBJ2-3; D ambiguous. Germline CDR1 SGHRS, CDR2 YFSETQ. The CDR3 consists of 14 residues. Trimming took 0 bases from V and 4 from J, leaving 9 bases between them. The CDR3 nucleotides read TGCGCCAGCAGCTTGGTTGGAGAGGCAGATACGCAGTATTTT. This sequence encodes CASSLVGEADTQYF.

The J gene is TRBJ1-1, the V gene TRBV7-2; possible D gene TRBD1, 5 bases. The V and J ends lost 6 bases and 2 bases respectively, with 10 bases between them. This CDR3 has 13 residues. Germline-derived CDR1 and CDR2 are SGHTA and FQGNSA. The CDR3: CASRPDRNTEAFF. DNA for the CDR3: TGTGCCAGCAGACCCGACAGAAACACTGAAGCTTTCTTT. Full variable domain (remainder filled in from reference TRBV7-2 and TRBJ1-1): GAGVSQSPSNKVTEKGKDVELRCDPISGHTALYWYRQSLGQGLEFLIYFQGNSAPDKSGLPSDRFSAERTGGSVSTLTIQRTQQEDSAVYLCASRPDRNTEAFFGQGTRLTVV.

The V call is TRBV6-1, the J call TRBJ1-5, with 8 bases matching TRBD1. Germline V gives CDR1 MNHNS, CDR2 SASEGT. This CDR3 is built from 13 residues. J lost 11 bases, V lost 3 bases, and 6 bases had no gene match. CDR3 bases: TGTGCCAGCAGTGATCAGGGGGCAGGGGCCCAGCATTTT. Amino acids: CASSDQGAGAQHF.

This chain connects TRBV27 to TRBJ2-1, with TRBD2 matching over 11 bases. The V gene's germline CDR1 is MNHEY and CDR2 SMNVEV (reference sequence). The junction had 16 bases not matched to a gene; V was cut back by 3 bases and J by 9 bases. The CDR3 loop spans 18 amino acids. DNA for the CDR3: TGTGCCAGCAGTTTTGGGGCTAGCGGGAGGAAGTACTCTAGTGAGCAGTTCTTC. Its protein product is CASSFGASGRKYSSEQFF.